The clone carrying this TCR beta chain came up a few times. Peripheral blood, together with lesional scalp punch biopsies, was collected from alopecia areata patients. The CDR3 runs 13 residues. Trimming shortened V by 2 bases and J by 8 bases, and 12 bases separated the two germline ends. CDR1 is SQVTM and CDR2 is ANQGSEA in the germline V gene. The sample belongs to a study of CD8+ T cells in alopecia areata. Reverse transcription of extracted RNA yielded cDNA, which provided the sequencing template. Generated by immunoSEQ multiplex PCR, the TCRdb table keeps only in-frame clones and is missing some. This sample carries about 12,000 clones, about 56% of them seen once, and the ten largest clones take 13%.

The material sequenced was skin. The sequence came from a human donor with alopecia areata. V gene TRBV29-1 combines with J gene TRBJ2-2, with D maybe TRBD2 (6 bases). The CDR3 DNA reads TGCAGCGTTGAACTCGGGGGACCGGGGGAGCTGTTTTTT. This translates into CSVELGGPGELFF.